The 13 T cell receptor beta chains below come from one sample, sequenced in a study of T cell responses to AZD1222 COVID-19 vaccine. Assay used: immunoSEQ multiplex PCR; TCRdb lists only in-frame clones, some missing. The profile shows 170,000 or so clones, over 75% of them singletons. Sequences were derived from peripheral blood, sampled on day 0 of AZD1222 vaccination. All receptors come from an adult in good health.

The chain links TRBV5-4 to TRBJ2-3; 7 bases match TRBD1. Germline values: CDR1 SGHNT, CDR2 YYREEE (reference sequence). There are 15 residues in the CDR3. Unmatched junction bases numbered 5, after V lost 4 bases and J lost 0 bases. Here the CDR3 DNA reads TGTGCCAGCAGCCTCGGACAGGTTAGCACAGATACGCAGTATTTT. The encoded protein is CASSLGQVSTDTQYF.

This clone was found a few times. The V and J genes are TRBV9 and TRBJ2-3; unclear D gene. Germline V gene lookup returns CDR1 SGDLS and CDR2 YYNGEE. This CDR3 is built from 14 residues. Trimming pared 3 bases from V and 1 base from J, leaving 9 bases between. Here the CDR3 DNA reads TGTGCCAGCAGCGCCTTTCTTGGCACAGATACGCAGTATTTT. Amino acids: CASSAFLGTDTQYF.

The chain is built from TRBV7-2 and TRBJ1-1; 8 nucleotides agree with TRBD1. CDR1 is SGHTA, CDR2 FQGNSA, per germline. This CDR3 comprises 19 residues. J lost 0 bases, V lost 2 bases, and 14 bases had no gene match. CDR3: CASSLFGPRGRKLNTEAFF. The CDR3 DNA reads as TGTGCCAGCAGCTTATTTGGCCCCAGGGGGCGAAAATTGAACACTGAAGCTTTCTTT.

On this clone: The same CDR3 arises from other DNA sequences in this sample as well. The chain couples TRBV7-9 to TRBJ1-2; 10 bases fit TRBD1. The germline CDR1 and CDR2 sequences are SEHNR and FQNEAQ (reference sequence). This CDR3 contains 14 residues. Germline trimming cut 5 bases from V and 3 bases from J; bases unmatched to any gene: 3. CDR3 residues: CASSPGTGDYGYTF. The CDR3 nucleotides are TGTGCCAGCAGCCCCGGGACAGGGGACTATGGCTACACCTTC.

The J gene is TRBJ1-5, the V gene TRBV20-1, with D unresolved. The CDR3 covers 11 residues. Per germline, CDR1 DFQATT and CDR2 SNEGSKA (reference sequence). The V gene lost 3 bases and the J gene lost 2 bases, with 2 bases spanning the gap. The CDR3: CSASGNQPQHF. In DNA, the CDR3 is TGCAGTGCTAGCGGCAATCAGCCCCAGCATTTT.

The rearrangement joins TRBV27 to TRBJ2-7; 7 bases match TRBD1. Germline CDR1 reads MNHEY; CDR2 reads SMNVEV (reference sequence). This CDR3 has 14 amino acids. V lost 5 bases, J lost 3 bases, and 7 bases stayed unmatched. In DNA form, the CDR3 reads TGTGCCAGCAGTCCGACAGGGTTTTACTACGAGCAGTACTTC. Amino acids: CASSPTGFYYEQYF.

The J gene is TRBJ2-2, the V gene TRBV7-2; no definite D call. This CDR3 is 13 amino acids long. The V and J ends lost 5 bases and 6 bases respectively, with 10 bases between them. Germline V gene sequence: CDR1 SGHTA, CDR2 FQGNSA. The CDR3, as DNA: TGTGCCAGCAGCCAGGTTTCGCCCGGGGAGCTGTTTTTT. Its translation: CASSQVSPGELFF.

V usage is TRBV19 and J usage is TRBJ1-1; D ambiguous. The germline CDR1 and CDR2 sequences are LNHDA and SQIVND (reference sequence). Trimming cost V 6 bases and J 2 bases, with 16 bases left between them. The CDR3 sequence is 15 residues long. The CDR3 region is CASSLRAGLNTEAFF. CDR3 sequence (DNA): TGTGCCAGTAGCCTCAGAGCCGGGCTAAACACTGAAGCTTTCTTT.

The chain joins TRBV7-6 to TRBJ1-3, with 8 bases aligning to TRBD1. The CDR3 spans 18 residues. The germline gives CDR1 SGHVS, CDR2 FNYEAQ. With 4 bases clipped from V and 1 base from J, the junction kept 12 bases outside the gene matches. In DNA, the CDR3 is TGTGCCAGCAGCTCATTAGCACATCAGGGGGCTTCTGGAAACACCATATATTTT. Its protein product is CASSSLAHQGASGNTIYF.

V and J are TRBV10-1 and TRBJ1-5; D might be TRBD1 (5 bases). In germline, CDR1 is WNHNN, CDR2 SYGVQD (reference sequence). The CDR3 runs to 12 residues. V lost 6 bases, J lost 11 bases, and 14 bases lay in between. The CDR3 DNA sequence: TGCGCCAGCAGAACGCTCGGGACGGCCCAGCATTTT. It translates to CASRTLGTAQHF.

This chain connects TRBV7-9 to TRBJ2-3, with 13 bases identical to TRBD2. The CDR3 has 18 amino acids. V dropped 1 base and J dropped 2; count of bases not matched to a gene: 6. Germline lookup yields CDR1 SEHNR and CDR2 FQNEAQ (reference sequence). The CDR3 DNA reads TGTGCCAGCAGCTTAGATATGACTAGCGGGGGGCTCACAGATACGCAGTATTTT. It yields the protein CASSLDMTSGGLTDTQYF.

In DNA, the CDR3 is TGTGCCAGCAGTCCACAGGGAATCCTCAATCAGCCCCAGCATTTT. Residues: CASSPQGILNQPQHF. V gene TRBV6-6 combines with J gene TRBJ1-5, with D possibly TRBD1 on 6 matching bases. The CDR3 extends over 15 amino acids. Trimming left V 5 bases short and J 3 bases short, with 14 bases between. Germline-derived CDR1 and CDR2 are MNHNY and SVGAGI (reference sequence).

The gene calls are TRBV18 and TRBJ1-1; D possibly corresponds to TRBD1 (6 bases). The CDR3 length is 14 residues. Looked up from germline, CDR1 is KGHSH and CDR2 is LQKENI. Trimming took 4 bases from V and 0 from J, leaving 9 bases between them. In DNA, the CDR3 is TGTGCCAGCTCACTGGGGGCGATGAACACTGAAGCTTTCTTT. Encoded protein: CASSLGAMNTEAFF. Complete variable domain (other parts from reference TRBV18 and TRBJ1-1): NAGVMQNPRHLVRRRGQEARLRCSPMKGHSHVYWYRQLPEEGLKFMVYLQKENIIDESGMPKERFSAEFPKEGPSILRIQQVVRGDSAAYFCASSLGAMNTEAFFGQGTRLTVV.